This TCR beta chain appears in the sequencing data of a study of T cell clones after liver transplantation. Profiling relied on immunoSEQ multiplex PCR, and the TCRdb table lists in-frame clones only, not all of them. The sample lists about 60,000 clones, 71% occurring once. V was shortened by 6 bases and J by 0 bases, with 11 bases between the two germline ends. Looked up from germline, CDR1 is SGDLS and CDR2 is YYNGEE. The CDR3 runs to 14 residues. This TCR derives from a human donor who received a liver transplant. This chain links TRBV9 with TRBJ2-3; perhaps TRBD1 as D (6 bases). Sequencing used CD4+ T cells from blood, obtained before liver transplant. CDR3 nucleotide sequence: TGTGCCAGCAACCGACAGGAGAGCACAGATACGCAGTATTTT. Its translation: CASNRQESTDTQYF.